Below, 28 T cell receptor beta chains from the same sample are listed, as sequenced in a study of cytomegalovirus exposure and HLA in healthy donors. PCR amplification relied on 60 Vbeta primers (plus 13 Jbeta primers). Sequencing used immunoSEQ multiplex PCR; TCRdb keeps in-frame clones, though not all of them. This sample carries roughly 120,000 clones, just under 70% of them seen once, and the ten largest clones take 4.5% to 5.5%. The sequencing input was PBMCs. These TCRs come from an older woman in good health and CMV-seropositive.

The chain joins TRBV7-8 to TRBJ2-7, with TRBD1 as a possible D gene (6 bases). CDR1 and CDR2 from the germline V gene are SGHVS and FQNEAQ. This CDR3 spans 14 amino acids. V shed 5 bases and J shed 5 bases, with 16 bases lying between them. CDR3 in DNA: TGTGCCAGCAGCCCCCGGGACACGGCTGACGAGCAGTACTTC. Protein product: CASSPRDTADEQYF.

This sequence joins TRBV6-5 and TRBJ2-3; 7 positions agree with TRBD2. V lost 8 bases, J lost 6 bases, and 14 bases stayed unmatched. Germline V gene lookup returns CDR1 MNHEY and CDR2 SVGAGI. The CDR3 is 15 amino acids. The CDR3 is CASSLSGASLDTQYF. Written as DNA, the CDR3 is TGTGCCAGCTCTTTAAGCGGGGCCTCACTCGATACGCAGTATTTT.

This clone was recorded once. The V and J genes are TRBV19 and TRBJ1-2; D is unclear. Per the germline V gene, CDR1 is LNHDA and CDR2 is SQIVND (reference sequence). The CDR3 is made up of 15 amino acids. V was shortened by 4 bases and J by 0 bases, with 12 bases between the two germline ends. As DNA, the CDR3 is TGTGCCAGTAGTAGCGGGCCAAAAACTAACTATGGCTACACCTTC. Amino acids: CASSSGPKTNYGYTF.

This clone has just a few counts. The chain links TRBV5-1 to TRBJ2-7; 7 bases align to TRBD1. Germline CDR1 and CDR2: SGHRS and YFSETQ. V dropped 4 bases and J dropped 7; count of bases not matched to a gene: 11. This CDR3 is built from 14 residues. CDR3 protein: CASSRGQAREEQYF. CDR3 in DNA: TGCGCCAGCAGCCGAGGACAGGCCCGTGAGGAGCAGTACTTC.

This clone was counted between two and nine times. The chain uses TRBV5-1 and TRBJ2-1, with 8 bases matching TRBD2. In germline, CDR1 is SGHRS, CDR2 YFSETQ. The V segment lost 4 bases and the J segment 4 bases; nucleotides outside the gene matches: 10. This CDR3 has 16 residues. The DNA for the CDR3 is TGCGCCAGCAGCCTAACAACTAGCGGCGAGTACAATGAGCAGTTCTTC. Encoded protein: CASSLTTSGEYNEQFF. Filled out from reference TRBV5-1 and TRBJ2-1, the complete variable domain reads KAGVTQTPRYLIKTRGQQVTLSCSPISGHRSVSWYQQTPGQGLQFLFEYFSETQRNKGNFPGRFSGRQFSNSRSEMNVSTLELGDSALYLCASSLTTSGEYNEQFFGPGTRLTVL.

The chain links TRBV11-2 to TRBJ2-3; D ambiguous. CDR3 length equals 14 residues. Per germline, CDR1 SGHAT and CDR2 FQNNGV. Deletions cut 1 base from V and 3 bases from J, with 8 bases between. CDR3 bases: TGTGCCAGCAGCTTAGGCACTTCTACAGATACGCAGTATTTT. Translated, it gives CASSLGTSTDTQYF. Complete variable domain (other parts from reference TRBV11-2 and TRBJ2-3): EAGVAQSPRYKIIEKRQSVAFWCNPISGHATLYWYQQILGQGPKLLIQFQNNGVVDDSQLPKDRFSAERLKGVDSTLKIQPAKLEDSAVYLCASSLGTSTDTQYFGPGTRLTVL.

Only a few counts were recorded for this clone. The chain has TRBV7-8 and TRBJ1-1; TRBD1 might be the D (6 bases). V was trimmed by 6 bases and J by 6 bases, leaving 17 bases between them. Germline V gene data show CDR1 as SGHVS and CDR2 as FQNEAQ. This CDR3 spans 14 amino acids. The CDR3 spells CASSSGQIIAEAFF. CDR3 DNA: TGTGCCAGCAGTTCCGGACAGATCATCGCTGAAGCTTTCTTT.

This clone appeared a single time. The CDR3 nucleotides are TGTGCCAGCAGCTTAACGATGAATAGCGACGAGCAGTACTTC. It is translated as CASSLTMNSDEQYF. This rearrangement joins TRBV7-3 to TRBJ2-7; a possible D gene is TRBD2 (5 bases). CDR1 and CDR2 (germline): SGHTA, FQGTGA. With 0 bases removed from V and 5 bases from J, the gap between germline ends came to 11 bases. This CDR3 is built from 14 residues.

This sequence joins TRBV6-1 and TRBJ2-1; D perhaps matches TRBD2 (6 bases). Per germline, CDR1 MNHNS and CDR2 SASEGT. The CDR3 sequence is 14 residues long. V lost 7 bases, J lost 7 bases, and 17 bases lay in between. CDR3 loop: CASTPSGEENEQFF. In DNA, the CDR3 is TGTGCCAGCACTCCCTCCGGGGAGGAAAATGAGCAGTTCTTC.

The CDR3 sequence: CASSSQGNNEQFF. DNA for the CDR3: TGCGCCAGCAGCAGTCAGGGGAACAATGAGCAGTTCTTC. This chain links TRBV5-1 with TRBJ2-1; weak D call: TRBD1 (6 bases). V lost 4 bases and J 5 bases, leaving 10 bases between the germline ends. The CDR3 is 13 amino acids. Per the germline V gene, CDR1 is SGHRS and CDR2 is YFSETQ. The complete variable domain, with remaining parts taken from reference TRBV5-1 and TRBJ2-1, reads KAGVTQTPRYLIKTRGQQVTLSCSPISGHRSVSWYQQTPGQGLQFLFEYFSETQRNKGNFPGRFSGRQFSNSRSEMNVSTLELGDSALYLCASSSQGNNEQFFGPGTRLTVL.

The J gene is TRBJ2-3, the V gene TRBV7-7; 11 positions agree with TRBD2. Per the germline V gene, CDR1 is SSHAT and CDR2 is FNYEAQ (reference sequence). Trimming at V came to 0 bases and at J to 2 bases, leaving 7 bases not matched to a gene. The CDR3 contains 18 residues. The CDR3 region has the DNA TGTGCCAGCAGCTTAGCGGTAGCGGGGGGGCCTAACACAGATACGCAGTATTTT. Protein product: CASSLAVAGGPNTDTQYF.

The chain employs TRBV7-2 and TRBJ1-1; 7 bases align to TRBD1. CDR1 and CDR2 from the germline V gene are SGHTA and FQGNSA. CDR3 length equals 14 residues. The junction had 8 bases not matched to a gene; V was cut back by 7 bases and J by 3 bases. This CDR3 is CASITPGQYTEAFF. Written as DNA, the CDR3 is TGTGCCAGCATAACCCCGGGACAGTACACTGAAGCTTTCTTT.

A word on this clone: The sample contains more than one DNA sequence encoding this CDR3. The chain combines TRBV19 with TRBJ1-4; unclear D gene. The V gene lost 1 base and the J gene lost 8 bases, with 11 bases spanning the gap. The length of the CDR3 is 14 residues. Germline CDR1 reads LNHDA; CDR2 reads SQIVND (reference sequence). In nucleotides, the CDR3 is TGTGCCAGTAGTATAGCCTCGCCGGGGGAAAAACTGTTTTTT. It translates to CASSIASPGEKLFF.

This clone was found a few times. This sequence joins TRBV5-4 and TRBJ2-3, with 10 bases matching TRBD2. The junction had 5 bases not matched to a gene; V was cut back by 2 bases and J by 8 bases. This CDR3 has 14 residues. Germline V lookup: CDR1 SGHNT, CDR2 YYREEE (reference sequence). The CDR3 spells CASSLAGGPGTQYF. The CDR3 DNA reads TGTGCCAGCAGCTTAGCGGGGGGGCCGGGTACGCAGTATTTT.

This clone showed up just a few times. This CDR3 is CSVGNNEQFF. CDR3 DNA sequence: TGCAGCGTTGGTAACAATGAGCAGTTCTTC. V and J are TRBV29-1 and TRBJ2-1; D gene ambiguous. V was clipped by 4 bases and J by 5 bases, with 3 bases between them. Germline V CDR1 and CDR2: SQVTM, ANQGSEA. This CDR3 spans 10 amino acids.

This rearrangement joins TRBV5-1 to TRBJ2-2; D gene uncertain. In germline, CDR1 is SGHRS, CDR2 YFSETQ. V gave up 0 bases and J gave up 7 bases, with 4 bases separating them. The CDR3 spans 12 residues. CDR3 sequence (DNA): TGCGCCAGCAGCTTGGTATACGGGGAGCTGTTTTTT. It yields the protein CASSLVYGELFF.

This chain uses TRBV5-1 with TRBJ1-1, with 7 nucleotides matching TRBD1. Germline values: CDR1 SGHRS, CDR2 YFSETQ. V shed 3 bases, J shed 0 bases, and the junction held 8 bases outside the gene matches. The CDR3 is 16 residues long. CDR3 region: CASSSFLGTVNTEAFF. CDR3 DNA: TGCGCCAGCAGCTCTTTCCTCGGGACAGTGAACACTGAAGCTTTCTTT.

The chain's CDR3 is CTSSQDCRGGEETQYF. In nucleotides, the CDR3 is TGCACCAGCAGCCAAGATTGCCGGGGGGGGGAAGAGACCCAGTACTTC. The chain has TRBV1 and TRBJ2-5; the tabulated D call, TRBD2, remains unverified against the DNA. TRBV1 is a listed pseudogene. The CDR3 is 16 amino acids.

This chain uses TRBV6-5 with TRBJ2-5; 8 bases match TRBD2. The V and J ends lost 4 bases and 3 bases, in that order; junction bases with no gene match: 10. Germline lookup yields CDR1 MNHEY and CDR2 SVGAGI. This CDR3 comprises 16 residues. The CDR3 coding sequence is TGTGCCAGCAGTTCCGGCCACCGGACTAGCAAAGAGACCCAGTACTTC. This sequence encodes CASSSGHRTSKETQYF.

This clone has more than one count but fewer than ten. The chain employs TRBV5-6 and TRBJ2-7; D is possibly TRBD2 (7 bases). CDR1 is SGHDT, CDR2 YYEEEE, per germline. Trimming took 1 base from V and 1 from J, leaving 15 bases between them. The CDR3 is made up of 16 amino acids. The CDR3 DNA reads as TGTGCCAGCAGCTTGAGGGCGGGGGCCCCTTCCTACGAGCAGTACTTC. This sequence encodes CASSLRAGAPSYEQYF.

The chain uses TRBV28 and TRBJ1-2, with TRBD1 as a possible D gene (6 bases). CDR1 MDHEN and CDR2 SYDVKM come from the germline V gene. The V end lost 3 bases, the J end lost 8 bases, and 22 bases lay between the germline ends. This CDR3 is built from 16 residues. The CDR3 protein is CASSFTPSAGAQGYTF. DNA for the CDR3: TGTGCCAGCAGTTTTACCCCCTCGGCAGGGGCCCAGGGCTACACCTTC.

The CDR3 spells CAWSGLAGQTGELFF. CDR3 nucleotides: TGTGCCTGGAGTGGGCTAGCGGGGCAAACCGGGGAGCTGTTTTTT. The chain combines TRBV30 with TRBJ2-2; 9 nucleotides match TRBD2. This CDR3 region has 15 residues. V lost 1 base and J lost 5; bases outside the gene matches: 5. Germline CDR1 reads GTSNPN; CDR2 reads SVGIG (reference sequence).

This CDR3 is CASSFRDTQETQYF. The CDR3 nucleotides read TGTGCCAGCAGCTTCCGGGACACCCAAGAGACCCAGTACTTC. V is TRBV5-4 and J is TRBJ2-5; TRBD1 might be the D (6 bases). The CDR3 spans 14 residues. The germline V and J ends were trimmed by 2 bases and 1 base, with 9 bases remaining between them. Germline CDR1 and CDR2: SGHNT and YYREEE (reference sequence). Complete variable domain (other parts from reference TRBV5-4 and TRBJ2-5): ETGVTQSPTHLIKTRGQQVTLRCSSQSGHNTVSWYQQALGQGPQFIFQYYREEENGRGNFPPRFSGLQFPNYSSELNVNALELDDSALYLCASSFRDTQETQYFGPGTRLLVL.

The genes are TRBV7-2 and TRBJ1-2; 8 bases agree with TRBD1. Germline CDR1 is SGHTA and CDR2 is FQGNSA. The CDR3 loop spans 14 amino acids. V was pared by 1 base and J by 8 bases, with 6 bases of the junction left unmatched. CDR3 region: CASSLVGQGLGYTF. CDR3 nucleotides: TGTGCCAGCAGCTTAGTTGGACAGGGTCTAGGCTACACCTTC.

This clone was seen a handful of times. This chain joins TRBV5-1 and TRBJ1-3; 8 bases are a match to TRBD1. From germline, CDR1 is SGHRS and CDR2 YFSETQ. There are 16 residues in the CDR3. The V gene end was trimmed by 4 bases and the J gene end by 0 bases; junction bases not matched to a gene: 6. The CDR3: CASSPGQDSSGNTIYF. In DNA, the CDR3 is TGCGCCAGCAGCCCGGGACAGGATAGCTCTGGAAACACCATATATTTT.

The chain joins TRBV6-1 to TRBJ1-1; D not resolved. Germline CDR1 and CDR2: MNHNS and SASEGT. The CDR3 length is 13 residues. The germline V and J ends were trimmed by 6 bases and 3 bases, with 11 bases remaining between them. This CDR3 is CASSQEGYTEAFF. DNA for the CDR3: TGTGCCAGCAGCCAAGAGGGATACACTGAAGCTTTCTTT.

The CDR3 protein is CASSGGTVHMNTEAFF. CDR3 bases: TGTGCCAGTAGTGGAGGGACAGTCCACATGAACACTGAAGCTTTCTTT. The chain is built from TRBV19 and TRBJ1-1; TRBD1 matches 7 bases. Losses at the gene ends were 5 bases for V and 0 bases for J; bases not matched to a gene: 9. From germline, CDR1 is LNHDA and CDR2 SQIVND (reference sequence). The CDR3 contains 16 residues.

The rearrangement uses TRBV6-1 and TRBJ1-1; D is possibly TRBD1 (6 bases). V was clipped by 7 bases and J by 0 bases, with 12 bases between them. Germline assignment: CDR1 MNHNS and CDR2 SASEGT. The CDR3 consists of 14 residues. The CDR3 DNA reads TGTGCCAGCAAAACCGGGACAATGAACACTGAAGCTTTCTTT. Translating gives CASKTGTMNTEAFF.